These T cell receptor beta chains were read from a single sample in a study of blood T cell repertoires in COVID-19. The table came from immunoSEQ multiplex PCR; TCRdb's copy has only in-frame clones and leaves some out. The data contain approximately 350,000 clones, 75% to 90% of them singletons. The sequenced material came from peripheral blood. The receptors shown here come from a woman in her sixties with COVID-19, enrolled during active disease. CDR3s include the opening cysteine and the closing phenylalanine or tryptophan. Fields, in order: J gene, V gene, D gene, clone size, CDR3 DNA, CDR3 protein. The D gene is left open where the match is weak. Not all rows give a size; the values are once, few, many and, for expanded clones, a class.

j_call: TRBJ2-5
v_call: TRBV3-1/TRBV3-2
d_call: -
clone_size: -
cdr3_nt: TGTGCCAGCAGCCTCGGAATCGGGGAGACCCAGTACTTC
cdr3_aa: CASSLGIGETQYF

j_call: TRBJ1-6
v_call: TRBV13
d_call: -
clone_size: -
cdr3_nt: TGTGCCAGCACCTCCGAAGGGGGGGTCTATAATTCACCCCTCCACTTT
cdr3_aa: CASTSEGGVYNSPLHF

j_call: TRBJ1-2
v_call: TRBV5-8
d_call: -
clone_size: -
cdr3_nt: TGTGCCAGCAGCAGCCCCCCGGGAGGAGGCTACACCTTC
cdr3_aa: CASSSPPGGGYTF

j_call: TRBJ1-2
v_call: TRBV18
d_call: -
clone_size: -
cdr3_nt: TGTGCCAGCTCACGACTTCGGGGGGATGGCTACACCTTC
cdr3_aa: CASSRLRGDGYTF

j_call: TRBJ2-3
v_call: TRBV9
d_call: -
clone_size: -
cdr3_nt: TGTGCCAGCAGCGTAAACCCCGGGGATACGCAGTATTTT
cdr3_aa: CASSVNPGDTQYF

j_call: TRBJ1-6
v_call: TRBV6-5
d_call: -
clone_size: -
cdr3_nt: TGTGCCAGCAGTTACTCCTCCTCCTATAATTCACCCCTCCACTTT
cdr3_aa: CASSYSSSYNSPLHF

j_call: TRBJ2-7
v_call: TRBV5-1
d_call: -
clone_size: -
cdr3_nt: TGCGCCAGCAGCCCTAGTTCTAGGGGCAGGGCAGGCGACGAGCAGTACTTC
cdr3_aa: CASSPSSRGRAGDEQYF

j_call: TRBJ2-2
v_call: TRBV5-1
d_call: -
clone_size: once
cdr3_nt: TGCGCCAGCAGCTTAGGACAAGGTCGGGTAACCGGGGAGCTGTTTTTT
cdr3_aa: CASSLGQGRVTGELFF

j_call: TRBJ2-7
v_call: TRBV6-5
d_call: -
clone_size: -
cdr3_nt: TGTGCCAGTTACAGGGGAGGTACCTCCTACGAGCAGTACTTC
cdr3_aa: CASYRGGTSYEQYF

j_call: TRBJ1-1
v_call: TRBV7-9
d_call: -
clone_size: -
cdr3_nt: TGTGCCAGCAACCCGGGGGTGGAGGGTGAAGCTTTCTTT
cdr3_aa: CASNPGVEGEAFF

j_call: TRBJ2-1
v_call: TRBV11-2
d_call: TRBD2
clone_size: once
cdr3_nt: TGTGCCAGCAGCATGACCCATCGACTAGCGGGGGGCAATGAGCAGTTCTTC
cdr3_aa: CASSMTHRLAGGNEQFF

j_call: TRBJ2-5
v_call: TRBV5-1
d_call: -
clone_size: -
cdr3_nt: TGCGCCAGCAGCGGAGGGGAGACCCAGTACTTC
cdr3_aa: CASSGGETQYF

j_call: TRBJ1-1
v_call: TRBV6-2/TRBV6-3
d_call: -
clone_size: -
cdr3_nt: TGTGCCAGCAGCTATACGGAGCTAAACACTGAAGCTTTCTTT
cdr3_aa: CASSYTELNTEAFF

j_call: TRBJ1-5
v_call: TRBV19
d_call: TRBD1
clone_size: once
cdr3_nt: TGTGCCAGTAGTACCGACAGGGGTCGGCAGCCCCAGCATTTT
cdr3_aa: CASSTDRGRQPQHF

j_call: TRBJ2-2
v_call: TRBV7-3
d_call: TRBD1
clone_size: once
cdr3_nt: TGTGCCAGCAGCTCAGCGAAGGGGGCAAGGACCGGGGAGCTGTTTTTT
cdr3_aa: CASSSAKGARTGELFF

j_call: TRBJ1-5
v_call: TRBV19
d_call: -
clone_size: -
cdr3_nt: TGTGCCAGTAGAAGTTCTCGTCAGGGGAGCAATCAGCCCCAGCATTTT
cdr3_aa: CASRSSRQGSNQPQHF

j_call: TRBJ1-2
v_call: TRBV5-1
d_call: TRBD1
clone_size: -
cdr3_nt: TGCGCCAGCAGCTTGGGGGGCCGACAGGGGGCGTTCGGCTACACCTTC
cdr3_aa: CASSLGGRQGAFGYTF

j_call: TRBJ1-1
v_call: TRBV15
d_call: TRBD1
clone_size: -
cdr3_nt: TGTGCCACCAGCAGAGGAGGGGGCTATGACGGGACTGAAGCTTTCTTT
cdr3_aa: CATSRGGGYDGTEAFF

j_call: TRBJ1-2
v_call: TRBV11-3
d_call: TRBD1
clone_size: -
cdr3_nt: TGTGCCAGCAGCTTAGGGGAGCAGGGGGCTGATGGCTACACCTTC
cdr3_aa: CASSLGEQGADGYTF

j_call: TRBJ1-5
v_call: TRBV10-1
d_call: -
clone_size: -
cdr3_nt: TGCGCCACCAACCCAAGGAGCAGGGGAATAGAGGGTTGCAATCAGCCCCAGCATTTT
cdr3_aa: CATNPRSRGIEGCNQPQHF

j_call: TRBJ1-2
v_call: TRBV4-1
d_call: -
clone_size: -
cdr3_nt: TGCGCCAGCAGCCAAGACGGAGGGTTATTAAGCTACACCTTC
cdr3_aa: CASSQDGGLLSYTF

j_call: TRBJ2-5
v_call: TRBV3-1/TRBV3-2
d_call: -
clone_size: -
cdr3_nt: TGTGCCAGCAGCCCCGAGGGGGGGGCCGGTGAGACCCAGTACTTC
cdr3_aa: CASSPEGGAGETQYF

j_call: TRBJ1-5
v_call: TRBV6-1
d_call: -
clone_size: few
cdr3_nt: TGTGCCAGCAGTGATGCCGGGTATCAGCCCCAGCATTTT
cdr3_aa: CASSDAGYQPQHF

j_call: TRBJ2-3
v_call: TRBV5-5
d_call: TRBD1
clone_size: -
cdr3_nt: TGTGCCAGCAGCTTCGACAGGGGGACAGATACGCAGTATTTT
cdr3_aa: CASSFDRGTDTQYF

j_call: TRBJ1-1
v_call: TRBV7-2
d_call: -
clone_size: -
cdr3_nt: TGTGCCAGCAGCTTAGGGGGCGGTACTGAAGCTTTCTTT
cdr3_aa: CASSLGGGTEAFF

j_call: TRBJ2-1
v_call: TRBV19
d_call: TRBD2
clone_size: few
cdr3_nt: TGTGCCAGTAGTAGGGCTAGCGGGGGGCTGGCCCCTGAGCAGTTCTTC
cdr3_aa: CASSRASGGLAPEQFF

j_call: TRBJ1-1
v_call: TRBV15
d_call: -
clone_size: -
cdr3_nt: TGTGCCACCAGCAGATTGTTAGGTACTTCGAAAAAGGGGACTGAAGCTTTCTTT
cdr3_aa: CATSRLLGTSKKGTEAFF

j_call: TRBJ1-4
v_call: TRBV18
d_call: -
clone_size: -
cdr3_nt: TGTGCCAGCTCTCCCCGGGGAGGGGCTTCCGATGAAAAACTGTTTTTT
cdr3_aa: CASSPRGGASDEKLFF

j_call: TRBJ1-2
v_call: TRBV7-9
d_call: -
clone_size: once
cdr3_nt: TGTGCCAGCAGCTTTTTCGGTGGTAACTATGGCTACACCTTC
cdr3_aa: CASSFFGGNYGYTF

j_call: TRBJ1-5
v_call: TRBV10-3
d_call: -
clone_size: -
cdr3_nt: TGTGCCATCAAAGATCGGGGCAATCAGCCCCAGCATTTT
cdr3_aa: CAIKDRGNQPQHF

j_call: TRBJ1-2
v_call: TRBV7-3
d_call: -
clone_size: -
cdr3_nt: TGTGCCAGCAGCCTCTCCCCCGGGGATGGCTACACCTTC
cdr3_aa: CASSLSPGDGYTF

j_call: TRBJ1-1
v_call: TRBV7-9
d_call: -
clone_size: -
cdr3_nt: TGTGCCAGCAGTCGAGAAAGCACTGAAGCTTTCTTT
cdr3_aa: CASSRESTEAFF

j_call: TRBJ2-5
v_call: TRBV6-5
d_call: -
clone_size: -
cdr3_nt: TGTGCCAGCAGTCCAGGGTTTCTAGAGACCCAGTACTTC
cdr3_aa: CASSPGFLETQYF

j_call: TRBJ1-2
v_call: TRBV19
d_call: TRBD1
clone_size: -
cdr3_nt: TGTGCCAGTAAACAATGGACAGGGCGAGTGCCTAACTATGGCTACACCTTC
cdr3_aa: CASKQWTGRVPNYGYTF

j_call: TRBJ1-2
v_call: TRBV11-3
d_call: -
clone_size: -
cdr3_nt: TGTGCCAGCAGCTTAGGGATTACAGGGACCTATGGCTACACCTTC
cdr3_aa: CASSLGITGTYGYTF

j_call: TRBJ2-3
v_call: TRBV5-1
d_call: TRBD2
clone_size: -
cdr3_nt: TGCGCCAGCAGCTTCACGACCACTAGCGGGAGTATGTATTTT
cdr3_aa: CASSFTTTSGSMYF

j_call: TRBJ2-1
v_call: TRBV7-9
d_call: TRBD1
clone_size: -
cdr3_nt: TGTGCCAGCAGCTTAGTGGTTCAGAGACAGGGGAATCATGAGCAGTTCTTC
cdr3_aa: CASSLVVQRQGNHEQFF

j_call: TRBJ1-5
v_call: TRBV27
d_call: TRBD1
clone_size: -
cdr3_nt: TGTGCCAGCAGACAGGGGGCGCGGGGAAATCAGCCCCAGCATTTT
cdr3_aa: CASRQGARGNQPQHF

j_call: TRBJ1-6
v_call: TRBV9
d_call: TRBD1
clone_size: -
cdr3_nt: TGTGCCAGCAGCGGACCGGGACAGGGGGCCCCCCTCCACTTT
cdr3_aa: CASSGPGQGAPLHF

j_call: TRBJ2-7
v_call: TRBV7-2
d_call: TRBD2
clone_size: -
cdr3_nt: TGTGCCAGCAGCTTCGCGACTAGCGGGGTCAGCTCCTACGAGCAGTACTTC
cdr3_aa: CASSFATSGVSSYEQYF

j_call: TRBJ1-3
v_call: TRBV18
d_call: TRBD1
clone_size: -
cdr3_nt: TGTGCCAGCTCACCTGGACAGGTCCCTGGAAACACCATATATTTT
cdr3_aa: CASSPGQVPGNTIYF